This T cell receptor (beta chain) was captured by sequencing in a study of low-dose radiotherapy and immunotherapy resistance in tumors. Study-level information: The 200 mg/m2 dose of intravenous cyclophosphamide was given every two weeks, one day before radiation and immunotherapy.

This CDR3 spans 17 amino acids. The trim removed 1 base at V and 4 bases at J, leaving 8 bases unmatched. Time point indicated: before trial treatment. Treatment of the donors consisted of nivolumab and ipilimumab (plus aspirin, low-dose cyclophosphamide and low-dose radiotherapy). The sample holds many counts of this clonotype. First-strand cDNA relied on TRAV- and TRBV-specific primers spanning alpha and beta chains. Amplification of TCRs used a constant-region primer and V-primer adapter for about 18 PCR cycles. From the reads, TCRdb called clonotypes with MiXCR, one entry per CDR3 protein. The data hold 80,000 to 90,000 distinct CDR3 sequences, with 15% to 20% observed a single time.

The clonotype was recovered from a male donor with prostate cancer. V is TRBV12-3 or TRBV12-4 and J is TRBJ2-3; 10 positions agree with TRBD1. The sample was PBMCs, taken before treatment. As DNA, the CDR3 is TGTGCCAGCAGTTTAGACCAGACAGGGGGCGCCTCAGATACGCAGTATTTT. Encoded protein: CASSLDQTGGASDTQYF.